This T cell receptor beta chain derives from a study of long-term antiretroviral therapy in people with HIV. The study, taken as a whole, reports: Every time point showed a repertoire led by clones expanded before ART. Investigators report no available data on ART adherence, viral resistance or therapy changes. In the period from about 2003 to 2017, blood was collected, possibly under older ART regimens. Diversity remained lower than transplant donor controls, even though it increased after ART.

Details on this clone: Its specificity is unknown.

The CDR3 spans 11 residues. V was shortened by 5 bases and J by 5 bases, with 5 bases between the two germline ends. The V gene's germline CDR1 is MNHEY and CDR2 SVGAGI. This was the immunoSEQ v3.0 assay at survey level. Clones were sequenced by immunoSEQ multiplex PCR, and TCRdb holds only the in-frame ones, with some missing. The sample carries approximately 25,000 clones, roughly 84% recorded once. This sequence originates from a man aged 50 to 60 with HIV. The chain couples TRBV6-5 to TRBJ2-3; D remains ambiguous. The source was unsorted PBMCs, collected 3 years after starting antiretroviral therapy. The CDR3 here is CASSTEDTQYF. As DNA, the CDR3 is TGTGCCAGCAGTACCGAAGATACGCAGTATTTT.